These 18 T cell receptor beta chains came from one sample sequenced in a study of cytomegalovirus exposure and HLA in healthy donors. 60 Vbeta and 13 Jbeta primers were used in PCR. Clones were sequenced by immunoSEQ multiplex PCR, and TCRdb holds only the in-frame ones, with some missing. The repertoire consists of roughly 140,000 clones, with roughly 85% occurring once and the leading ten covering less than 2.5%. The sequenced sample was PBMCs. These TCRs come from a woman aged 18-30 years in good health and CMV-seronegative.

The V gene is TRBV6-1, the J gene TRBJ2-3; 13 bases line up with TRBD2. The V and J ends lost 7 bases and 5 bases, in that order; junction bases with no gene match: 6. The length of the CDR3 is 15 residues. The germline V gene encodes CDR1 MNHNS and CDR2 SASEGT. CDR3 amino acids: CASTLLAGGEDTQYF. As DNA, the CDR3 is TGTGCCAGCACCCTACTAGCGGGAGGGGAAGATACGCAGTATTTT.

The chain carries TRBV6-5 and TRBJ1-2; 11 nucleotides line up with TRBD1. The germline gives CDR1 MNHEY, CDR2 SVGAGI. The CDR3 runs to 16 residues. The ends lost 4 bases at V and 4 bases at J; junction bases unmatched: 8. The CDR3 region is CASSSSRDRGVYGYTF. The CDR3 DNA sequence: TGTGCCAGCAGTTCCTCAAGGGACAGGGGGGTCTATGGCTACACCTTC.

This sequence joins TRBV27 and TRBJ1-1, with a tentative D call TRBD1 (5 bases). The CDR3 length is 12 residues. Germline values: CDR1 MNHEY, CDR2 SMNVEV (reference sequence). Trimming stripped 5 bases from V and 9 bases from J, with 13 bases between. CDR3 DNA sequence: TGTGCCAGCAGTCCAGGGTCCACCCAAGCTTTCTTT. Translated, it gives CASSPGSTQAFF.

As DNA, the CDR3 is TGTGCCAGAAGCTTGGGGCGGCAGGGTAACGAGCAGTACTTC. Its protein is CARSLGRQGNEQYF. V usage is TRBV5-3 and J usage is TRBJ2-7; weak D call: TRBD1 (5 bases). TRBV5-3 is reported as an ORF; its role is uncertain. The CDR3 consists of 14 residues. Deletions cut 0 bases from V and 5 bases from J, with 12 bases between.

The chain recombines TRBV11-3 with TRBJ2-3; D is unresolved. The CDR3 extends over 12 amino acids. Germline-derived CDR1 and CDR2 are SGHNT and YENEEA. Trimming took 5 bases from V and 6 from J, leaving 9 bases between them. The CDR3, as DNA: TGTGCCAGCAGCCCCGGAGAGGATACGCAGTATTTT. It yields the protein CASSPGEDTQYF.

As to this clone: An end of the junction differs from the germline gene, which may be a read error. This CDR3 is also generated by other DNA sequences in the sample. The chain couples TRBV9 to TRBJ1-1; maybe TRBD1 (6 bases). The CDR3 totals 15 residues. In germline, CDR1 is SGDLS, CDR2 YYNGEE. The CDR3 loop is CASSVDAGVDTEAFF. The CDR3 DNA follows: TGTGCCAGCAGTGTAGATGCAGGGGTAGACACTGAAGCTTTCTTT. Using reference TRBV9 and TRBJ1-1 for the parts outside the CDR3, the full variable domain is DSGVTQTPKHLITATGQRVTLRCSPRSGDLSVYWYQQSLDQGLQFLIQYYNGEERAKGNILERFSAQQFPDLHSELNLSSLELGDSALYFCASSVDAGVDTEAFFGQGTRLTVV.

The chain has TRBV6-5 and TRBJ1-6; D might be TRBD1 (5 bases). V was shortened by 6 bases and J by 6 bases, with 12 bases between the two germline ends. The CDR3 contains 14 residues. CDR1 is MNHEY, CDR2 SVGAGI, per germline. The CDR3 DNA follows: TGTGCCAGCAGCCCCGACAGACGTAATTCACCCCTCCACTTT. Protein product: CASSPDRRNSPLHF.

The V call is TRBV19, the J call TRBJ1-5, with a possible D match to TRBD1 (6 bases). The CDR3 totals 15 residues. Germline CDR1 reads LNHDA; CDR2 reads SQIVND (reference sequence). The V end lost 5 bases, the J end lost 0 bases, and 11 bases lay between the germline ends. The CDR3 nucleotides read TGTGCCAGTAGTGCAGGGGCGTATAGCAATCAGCCCCAGCATTTT. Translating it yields CASSAGAYSNQPQHF. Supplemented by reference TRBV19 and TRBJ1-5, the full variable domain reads DGGITQSPKYLFRKEGQNVTLSCEQNLNHDAMYWYRQDPGQGLRLIYYSQIVNDFQKGDIAEGYSVSREKKESFPLTVTSAQKNPTAFYLCASSAGAYSNQPQHFGDGTRLSIL.

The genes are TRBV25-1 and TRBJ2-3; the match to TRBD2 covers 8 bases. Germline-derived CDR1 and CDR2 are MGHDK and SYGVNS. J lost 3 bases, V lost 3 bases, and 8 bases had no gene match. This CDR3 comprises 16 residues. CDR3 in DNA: TGTGCCAGCAGTGAGGGCACTAGCGGATTTACAGATACGCAGTATTTT. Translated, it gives CASSEGTSGFTDTQYF.

The CDR3 here is CASSIDRAYGYTF. The CDR3 nucleotides read TGTGCCAGTAGTATAGACCGAGCCTATGGCTACACCTTC. The chain recombines TRBV19 with TRBJ1-2, with D uncertain. The CDR3 spans 13 residues. The V and J ends lost 0 bases and 4 bases respectively, with 6 bases between them. Per germline, CDR1 LNHDA and CDR2 SQIVND (reference sequence).

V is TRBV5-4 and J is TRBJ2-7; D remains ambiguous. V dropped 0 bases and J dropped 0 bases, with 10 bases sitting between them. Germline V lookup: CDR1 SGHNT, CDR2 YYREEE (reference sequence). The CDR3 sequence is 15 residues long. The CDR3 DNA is TGTGCCAGCAGCTTGGGAACGGCTAGCTCCTACGAGCAGTACTTC. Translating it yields CASSLGTASSYEQYF.

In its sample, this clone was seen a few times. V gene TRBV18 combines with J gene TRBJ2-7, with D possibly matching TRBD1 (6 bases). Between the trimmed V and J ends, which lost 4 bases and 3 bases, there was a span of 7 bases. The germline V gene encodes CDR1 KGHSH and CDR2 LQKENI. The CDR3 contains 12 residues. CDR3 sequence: CASSQDSYEQYF. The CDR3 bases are TGTGCCAGCTCACAGGACAGCTACGAGCAGTACTTC. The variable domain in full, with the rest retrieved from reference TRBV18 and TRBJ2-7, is NAGVMQNPRHLVRRRGQEARLRCSPMKGHSHVYWYRQLPEEGLKFMVYLQKENIIDESGMPKERFSAEFPKEGPSILRIQQVVRGDSAAYFCASSQDSYEQYFGPGTRLTVT.

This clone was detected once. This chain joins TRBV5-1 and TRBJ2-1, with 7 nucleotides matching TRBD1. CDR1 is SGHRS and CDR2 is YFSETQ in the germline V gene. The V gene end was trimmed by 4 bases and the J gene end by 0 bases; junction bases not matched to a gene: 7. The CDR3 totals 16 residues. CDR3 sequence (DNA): TGCGCCAGCAGCCCGGACCGGGACAGCTCCTACAATGAGCAGTTCTTC. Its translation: CASSPDRDSSYNEQFF.

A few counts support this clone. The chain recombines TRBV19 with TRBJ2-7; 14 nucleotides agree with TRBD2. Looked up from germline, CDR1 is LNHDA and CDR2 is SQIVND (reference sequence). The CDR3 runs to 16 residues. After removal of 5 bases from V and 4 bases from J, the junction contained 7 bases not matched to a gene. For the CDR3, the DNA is TGTGCCAGTAGTGCCTTGACTAGCGGGAGGGGTTACGAGCAGTACTTC. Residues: CASSALTSGRGYEQYF.

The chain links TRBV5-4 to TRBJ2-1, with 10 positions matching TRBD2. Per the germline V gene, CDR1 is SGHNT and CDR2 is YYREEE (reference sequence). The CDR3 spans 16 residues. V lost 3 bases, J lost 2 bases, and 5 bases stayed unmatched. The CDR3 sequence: CASSWKAGGPYNEQFF. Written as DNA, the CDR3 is TGTGCCAGCAGCTGGAAAGCGGGGGGGCCCTACAATGAGCAGTTCTTC.

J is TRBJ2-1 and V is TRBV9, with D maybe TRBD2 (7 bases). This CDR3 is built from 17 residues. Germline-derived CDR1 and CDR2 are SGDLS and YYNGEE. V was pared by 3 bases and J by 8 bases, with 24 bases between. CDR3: CASSAGVGAGAEDEQFF. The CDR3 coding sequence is TGTGCCAGCAGCGCCGGCGTGGGGGCGGGAGCGGAAGATGAGCAGTTCTTC.

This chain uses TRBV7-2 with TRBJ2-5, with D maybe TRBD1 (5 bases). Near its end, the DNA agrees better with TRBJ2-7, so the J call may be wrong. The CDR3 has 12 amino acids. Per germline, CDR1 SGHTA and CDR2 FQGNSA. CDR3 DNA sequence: TGTGCCAGCAGCTCCCAGGGATACGAGCAGTACTTC. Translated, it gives CASSSQGYEQYF.

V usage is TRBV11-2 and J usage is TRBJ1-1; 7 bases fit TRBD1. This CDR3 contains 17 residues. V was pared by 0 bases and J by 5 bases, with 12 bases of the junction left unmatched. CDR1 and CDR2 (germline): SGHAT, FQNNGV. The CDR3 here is CASSLDLYRGGGTEAFF. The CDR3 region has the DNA TGTGCCAGCAGCTTAGATCTTTACAGGGGTGGTGGGACTGAAGCTTTCTTT.